This T cell receptor beta chain was recovered during a study of regulatory T cells in long-lasting Graves disease. Study results and limitations: Shared public clonotypes totalled approximately 3,000 in persistent patients, compared with roughly 970 in new patients.

Time point of the sample: newly diagnosed GD, antithyroid drugs for less than 3 months. Preparation of the TCR library used RNA extracted from PBMCs. Those enrolled as patients came out of an endocrinology department in Xi'an, China. CDR3 length equals 14 residues. Trimming left V 8 bases short and J 2 bases short, with 15 bases between. The sample holds many counts of this clonotype. What it binds is not known. The authors built TCR beta libraries using iRepertoire HTBI primers and Arm-PCR of CDR3 regions. Using its own MiXCR run on the multiplex PCR reads, TCRdb lists one record per CDR3 protein. The table includes 450,000 to 700,000 distinct CDR3 sequences, approximately 13% detected once. The same sample was also studied in work on T cells in Graves' hyperthyroidism and ophthalmopathy. As that report states: The HTBI set primed first-round TCR CDR3 RT-PCR. Blood also held most thyroid clonotypes expanded beyond 0.001.

The receptor comes from a man aged 25-45 years with Graves disease. The rearrangement links TRBV12-3 or TRBV12-4 to TRBJ1-1, with D unresolved. The sample here was peripheral blood mononuclear cells (PBMCs), taken at new diagnosis, from a patient treated with antithyroid drugs. CDR3 sequence: CASLDPRINTEAFF. For the CDR3, the DNA is TGTGCCAGCCTCGATCCCCGGATCAACACTGAAGCTTTCTTT.